The T cell receptor beta chain described here comes from a study of blood T cell repertoires in COVID-19. Whole-study context: Spain, Italy and the United States supplied samples that represented acute and convalescent COVID-19. Nucleic acid was either cDNA or gDNA, and it came from T cells, B-cell-depleted T cells, or PBMCs.

In the original analysis: Estimated nucleated cell counts came from reference gene primer amplification. The repertoire was sequenced with immunoSEQ multiplex PCR; TCRdb's copy has only in-frame clones and lacks some. The V and J calls and clone size were taken over from that table, and D and trimming were inferred from the DNA. The data contain around 30,000 clones, 90% of them seen just once; the ten biggest clones take up less than 10%. Germline values: CDR1 LNHDA, CDR2 SQIVND (reference sequence). The V and J ends lost 5 bases and 1 base respectively, with 14 bases between them. The CDR3 covers 15 residues. This clone was seen only once.

The chain joins TRBV19 to TRBJ2-5; a possible D gene is TRBD1 (5 bases). The receptor comes from a man aged 65 to 79 with active or convalescent COVID-19. Sequenced input: peripheral blood. CDR3 protein: CASSVQGGLQETQYF. As DNA, the CDR3 is TGTGCCAGTAGTGTTCAGGGTGGGCTCCAAGAGACCCAGTACTTC.